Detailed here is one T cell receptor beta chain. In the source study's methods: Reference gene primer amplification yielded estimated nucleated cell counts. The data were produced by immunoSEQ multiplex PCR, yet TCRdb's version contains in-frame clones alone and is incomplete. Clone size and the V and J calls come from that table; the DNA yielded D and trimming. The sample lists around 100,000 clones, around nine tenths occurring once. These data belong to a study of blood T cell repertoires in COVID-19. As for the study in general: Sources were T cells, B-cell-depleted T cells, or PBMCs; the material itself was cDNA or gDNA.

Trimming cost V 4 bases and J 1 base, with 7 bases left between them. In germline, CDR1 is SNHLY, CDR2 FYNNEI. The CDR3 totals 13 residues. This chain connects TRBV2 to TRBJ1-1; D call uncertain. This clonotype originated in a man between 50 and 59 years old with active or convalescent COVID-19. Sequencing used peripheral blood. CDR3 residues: CASSGYGNTEAFF. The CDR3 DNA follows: TGTGCCAGCAGTGGATACGGGAACACTGAAGCTTTCTTT.